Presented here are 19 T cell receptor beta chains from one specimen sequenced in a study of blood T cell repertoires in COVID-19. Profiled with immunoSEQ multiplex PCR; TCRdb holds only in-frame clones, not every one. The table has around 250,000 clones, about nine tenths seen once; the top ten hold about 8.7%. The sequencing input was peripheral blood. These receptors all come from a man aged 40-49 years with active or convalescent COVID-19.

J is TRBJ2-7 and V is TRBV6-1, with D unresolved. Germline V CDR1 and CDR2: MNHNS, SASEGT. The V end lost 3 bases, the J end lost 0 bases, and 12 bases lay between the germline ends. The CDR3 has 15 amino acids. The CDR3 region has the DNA TGTGCCAGCAGTGACGAAGACTGGATCTCCTACGAGCAGTACTTC. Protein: CASSDEDWISYEQYF.

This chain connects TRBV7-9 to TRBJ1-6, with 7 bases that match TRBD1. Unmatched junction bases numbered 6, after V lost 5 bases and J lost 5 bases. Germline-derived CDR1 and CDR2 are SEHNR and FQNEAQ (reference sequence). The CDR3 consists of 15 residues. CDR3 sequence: CASSPYRGNNSPLHF. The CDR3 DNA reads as TGTGCCAGCAGCCCGTACAGGGGCAATAATTCACCCCTCCACTTT.

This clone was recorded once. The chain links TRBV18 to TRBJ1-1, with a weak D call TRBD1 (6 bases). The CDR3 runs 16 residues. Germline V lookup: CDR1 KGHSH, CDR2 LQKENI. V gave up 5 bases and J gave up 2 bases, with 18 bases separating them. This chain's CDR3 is CASSSTPDSSNTEAFF. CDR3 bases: TGTGCCAGCTCATCAACACCGGACAGCTCCAACACTGAAGCTTTCTTT.

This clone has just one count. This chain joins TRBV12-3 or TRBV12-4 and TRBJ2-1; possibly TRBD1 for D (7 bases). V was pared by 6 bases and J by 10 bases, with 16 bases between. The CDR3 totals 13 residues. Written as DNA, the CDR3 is TGTGCCAGCAGCCACCCGGGGGACAGCGAGCAGTTCTTC. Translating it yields CASSHPGDSEQFF.

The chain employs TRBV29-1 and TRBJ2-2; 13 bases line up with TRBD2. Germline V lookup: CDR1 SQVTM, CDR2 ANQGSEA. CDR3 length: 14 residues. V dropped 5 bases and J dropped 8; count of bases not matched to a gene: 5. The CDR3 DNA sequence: TGCAGCGTTCGACTAGCGGGAGGATCAGGGGAGCTGTTTTTT. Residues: CSVRLAGGSGELFF.

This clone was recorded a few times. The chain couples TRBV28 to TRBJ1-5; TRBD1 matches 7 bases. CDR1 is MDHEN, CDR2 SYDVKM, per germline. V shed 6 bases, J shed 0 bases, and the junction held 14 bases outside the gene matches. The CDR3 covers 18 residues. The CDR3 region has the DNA TGTGCCAGCAGACGGGACAGCCCTATTCAATCTAGCAATCAGCCCCAGCATTTT. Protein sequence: CASRRDSPIQSSNQPQHF.

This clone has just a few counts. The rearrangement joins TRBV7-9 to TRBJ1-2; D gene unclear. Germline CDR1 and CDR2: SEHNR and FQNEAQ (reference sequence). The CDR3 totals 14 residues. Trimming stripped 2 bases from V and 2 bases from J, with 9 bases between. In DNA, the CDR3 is TGTGCCAGCAGCTTATTCGGAGAAAACTATGGCTACACCTTC. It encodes CASSLFGENYGYTF. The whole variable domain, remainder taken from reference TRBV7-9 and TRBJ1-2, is DTGVSQNPRHKITKRGQNVTFRCDPISEHNRLYWYRQTLGQGPEFLTYFQNEAQLEKSRLLSDRFSAERPKGSFSTLEIQRTEQGDSAMYLCASSLFGENYGYTFGSGTRLTVV.

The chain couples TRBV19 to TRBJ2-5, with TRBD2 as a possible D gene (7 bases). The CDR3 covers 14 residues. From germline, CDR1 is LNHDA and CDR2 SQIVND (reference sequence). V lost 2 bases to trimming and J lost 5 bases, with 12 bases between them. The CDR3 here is CASSITGRGETQYF. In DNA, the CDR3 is TGTGCCAGTAGTATAACAGGGAGGGGGGAGACCCAGTACTTC.

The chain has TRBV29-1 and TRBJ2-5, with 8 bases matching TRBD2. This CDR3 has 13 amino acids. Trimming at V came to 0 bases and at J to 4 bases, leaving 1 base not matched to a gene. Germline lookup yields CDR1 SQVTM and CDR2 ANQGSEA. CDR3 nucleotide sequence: TGCAGCGTTGAAGAGGGACTAGGAGAGACCCAGTACTTC. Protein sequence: CSVEEGLGETQYF.

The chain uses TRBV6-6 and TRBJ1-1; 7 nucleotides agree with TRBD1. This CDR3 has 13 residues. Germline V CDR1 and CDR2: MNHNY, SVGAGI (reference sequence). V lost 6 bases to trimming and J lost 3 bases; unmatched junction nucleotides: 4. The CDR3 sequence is CASSGQAYTEAFF. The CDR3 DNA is TGTGCCAGCAGCGGACAGGCTTACACTGAAGCTTTCTTT.

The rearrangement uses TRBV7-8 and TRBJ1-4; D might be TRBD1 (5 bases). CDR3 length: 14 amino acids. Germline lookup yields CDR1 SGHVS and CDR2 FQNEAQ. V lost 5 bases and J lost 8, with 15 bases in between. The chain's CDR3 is CASSAGGGREKLFF. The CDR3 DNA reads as TGTGCCAGCAGCGCTGGGGGGGGTCGGGAAAAACTGTTTTTT.

CDR3 amino acids: CASSTQQGTGELFF. The CDR3, as DNA: TGTGCCAGCAGCACCCAACAGGGGACCGGGGAGCTGTTTTTT. V gene TRBV7-3 combines with J gene TRBJ2-2, with 7 bases that match TRBD1. This CDR3 region has 14 residues. The germline V gene has CDR1 SGHTA and CDR2 FQGTGA. V lost 5 bases, J lost 5 bases, and 5 bases stayed unmatched. Full variable domain (rest looked up from reference TRBV7-3 and TRBJ2-2): GAGVSQTPSNKVTEKGKYVELRCDPISGHTALYWYRQSLGQGPEFLIYFQGTGAADDSGLPNDRFFAVRPEGSVSTLKIQRTERGDSAVYLCASSTQQGTGELFFGEGSRLTVL.

Written as DNA, the CDR3 is TGCAGCGTTGGAACCGACAATTTTCACAATGAGCAGTTCTTC. It is translated as CSVGTDNFHNEQFF. The chain links TRBV29-1 to TRBJ2-1, with no clear D. V was pared by 4 bases and J by 5 bases, with 15 bases between. CDR1 is SQVTM, CDR2 ANQGSEA, per germline. The CDR3 covers 14 residues.

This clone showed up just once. The CDR3 sequence: CASSGGQGTEAFF. DNA of the CDR3: TGTGCCAGCAGTGGGGGACAGGGAACTGAAGCTTTCTTT. The chain is built from TRBV25-1 and TRBJ1-1; 9 bases are a match to TRBD1. The germline V gene has CDR1 MGHDK and CDR2 SYGVNS. The CDR3 has 13 amino acids. V was pared by 4 bases and J by 5 bases, with 2 bases of the junction left unmatched.

The CDR3 loop is CARSWGKLALEQYF. The CDR3 coding sequence is TGTGCCAGAAGCTGGGGAAAGCTAGCTCTCGAGCAGTACTTC. V gene TRBV5-3 combines with J gene TRBJ2-7, with D possibly being TRBD2 (5 bases). TRBV5-3 is an ORF for which the function is uncertain. This CDR3 contains 14 residues. Trimming took off 3 bases at V and 6 bases at J, with 16 bases between the two ends.

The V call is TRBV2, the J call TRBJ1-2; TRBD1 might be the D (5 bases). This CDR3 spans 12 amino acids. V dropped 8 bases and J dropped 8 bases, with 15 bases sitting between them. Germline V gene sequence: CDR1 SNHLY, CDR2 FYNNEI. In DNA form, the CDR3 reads TGTGCCAGCGGAGGGACGGTACAGGGCTACACCTTC. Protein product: CASGGTVQGYTF.

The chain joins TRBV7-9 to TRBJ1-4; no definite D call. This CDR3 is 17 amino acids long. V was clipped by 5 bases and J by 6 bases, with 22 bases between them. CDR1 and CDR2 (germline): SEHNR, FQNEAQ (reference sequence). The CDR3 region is CASSLGPGGSRDEKLFF. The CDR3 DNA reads TGTGCCAGCAGCCTCGGCCCCGGAGGGAGCCGTGATGAAAAACTGTTTTTT.

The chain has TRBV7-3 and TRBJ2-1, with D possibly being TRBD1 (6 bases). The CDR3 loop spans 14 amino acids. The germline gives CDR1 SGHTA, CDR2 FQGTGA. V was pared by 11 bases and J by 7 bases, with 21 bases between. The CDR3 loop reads CASADAGVLNEQFF. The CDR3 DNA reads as TGTGCCTCGGCTGATGCAGGGGTTCTTAATGAGCAGTTCTTC.

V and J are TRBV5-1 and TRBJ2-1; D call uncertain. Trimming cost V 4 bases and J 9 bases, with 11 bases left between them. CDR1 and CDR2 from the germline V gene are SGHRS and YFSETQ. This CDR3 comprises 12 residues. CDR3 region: CASSATSTEQFF. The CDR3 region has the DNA TGCGCCAGCAGCGCAACAAGTACTGAGCAGTTCTTC.